A single sample gave rise to the 27 T cell receptor beta chains below, sequenced in a study of blood T cell repertoires in COVID-19. Profiling relied on immunoSEQ multiplex PCR, and the TCRdb table lists in-frame clones only, not all of them. The data contain approximately 150,000 clones, around four fifths of them singletons. The material sequenced was PBMCs or T cells enriched from blood (not recorded which). These receptors came from an older man who had been exposed to COVID-19.

The table lists this clone with a count of one. This rearrangement joins TRBV9 to TRBJ2-7, with TRBD1 matching 8 bases. After removal of 2 bases from V and 2 bases from J, the junction contained 6 bases not matched to a gene. Germline CDR1 SGDLS, CDR2 YYNGEE. The CDR3 sequence is 15 residues long. The CDR3 nucleotides are TGTGCCAGCAGCGTTGGACAGGGACGTGCCTACGAGCAGTACTTC. Encoded protein: CASSVGQGRAYEQYF.

V and J are TRBV7-9 and TRBJ2-3; weak D call: TRBD1 (5 bases). The CDR3 extends over 15 amino acids. CDR1 and CDR2 from the germline V gene are SEHNR and FQNEAQ (reference sequence). V was shortened by 1 base and J by 9 bases, with 17 bases between the two germline ends. This CDR3 is CASSLEGNGAKTQYF. The CDR3 nucleotides are TGTGCCAGCAGCTTAGAGGGTAATGGGGCAAAGACGCAGTATTTT. Full variable domain (outside the CDR3, taken from reference TRBV7-9 and TRBJ2-3): DTGVSQNPRHKITKRGQNVTFRCDPISEHNRLYWYRQTLGQGPEFLTYFQNEAQLEKSRLLSDRFSAERPKGSFSTLEIQRTEQGDSAMYLCASSLEGNGAKTQYFGPGTRLTVL.

This clone was seen more than once but under ten times. The chain links TRBV3-1 (or the pseudogene TRBV3-2) to TRBJ1-1; no clear D. Trimming took off 1 base at V and 1 base at J, with 13 bases between the two ends. The CDR3 runs 16 residues. Germline CDR1 LGHDT, CDR2 YNNKEL (reference sequence). CDR3 region: CASSQVPRGENTEAFF. The DNA for the CDR3 is TGTGCCAGCAGCCAAGTCCCCCGGGGTGAGAACACTGAAGCTTTCTTT.

DNA of the CDR3: TGTGCCAGCAGCCCCCCGGGACTAACCTACAATGAGCAGTTCTTC. The encoded protein is CASSPPGLTYNEQFF. The chain links TRBV7-2 to TRBJ2-1, with TRBD2 identical over 7 bases. CDR1 is SGHTA and CDR2 is FQGNSA in the germline V gene. This CDR3 is built from 15 residues. V gave up 5 bases and J gave up 2 bases; unmatched junction bases: 6.

This chain joins TRBV5-8 and TRBJ2-1; TRBD2 matches at 13 bases. CDR1 is SGHTS, CDR2 YDEGEE, per germline. There are 15 residues in the CDR3. With V trimmed by 3 bases and J by 13 bases, 10 bases remained unmatched. In DNA form, the CDR3 reads TGTGCCAGCAGCTCTGGACTAGCGGGGGACCCAATCCAGTTCTTC. Protein product: CASSSGLAGDPIQFF.

Turning to this clone: The sample has other DNA sequences that encode this CDR3 too. CDR3 amino acids: CASGRGQGYEQYF. The CDR3 DNA reads as TGTGCTAGTGGTAGGGGACAGGGCTACGAGCAGTACTTC. V and J are TRBV12-5 and TRBJ2-7; 9 nucleotides match TRBD1. The CDR3 totals 13 residues. Trimming took 5 bases from V and 3 from J; bases not matched to a gene: 2. Germline-derived CDR1 and CDR2 are LGHNT and FRNRAP.

V and J are TRBV5-5 and TRBJ2-1, with D possibly matching TRBD1 (6 bases). Trimming removed 0 bases from V and 4 bases from J, with 11 bases in between. The germline V gene has CDR1 SGHKS and CDR2 YYEKEE (reference sequence). The CDR3 is 15 amino acids. CDR3 sequence: CASSLASGEYNEQFF. The CDR3 DNA sequence: TGTGCCAGCAGCTTGGCTTCAGGGGAATACAATGAGCAGTTCTTC.

This chain links TRBV19 with TRBJ2-3, with TRBD2 matching over 12 bases. Germline V gene sequence: CDR1 LNHDA, CDR2 SQIVND (reference sequence). Trimming cost V 5 bases and J 2 bases; bases outside gene matches: 2. The CDR3 spans 15 residues. Written as DNA, the CDR3 is TGTGCCAGTAGTTCTAGCGGGAGGGCCACAGATACGCAGTATTTT. This gives the protein CASSSSGRATDTQYF. Full variable domain (rest looked up from reference TRBV19 and TRBJ2-3): DGGITQSPKYLFRKEGQNVTLSCEQNLNHDAMYWYRQDPGQGLRLIYYSQIVNDFQKGDIAEGYSVSREKKESFPLTVTSAQKNPTAFYLCASSSSGRATDTQYFGPGTRLTVL.

CDR3 sequence (DNA): TGTGCCACAGGAGACAGCCAAAAAGTCTACTTC. Its protein product is CATGDSQKVYF. This rearrangement joins TRBV6-5 to TRBJ2-7, with D possibly matching TRBD1 (5 bases). CDR1 MNHEY and CDR2 SVGAGI come from the germline V gene. Trimming cost V 10 bases and J 13 bases, with 20 bases left between them. The CDR3 consists of 11 residues.

This sequence joins TRBV19 and TRBJ1-5; 7 bases are shared with TRBD1. Germline values: CDR1 LNHDA, CDR2 SQIVND (reference sequence). J lost 2 bases, V lost 7 bases, and 14 bases had no gene match. This CDR3 is 17 amino acids long. This CDR3 reads CASNASYRGRGNQPQHF. CDR3 DNA: TGTGCCAGTAACGCCTCCTACAGGGGACGAGGCAATCAGCCCCAGCATTTT.

The gene calls are TRBV4-1 and TRBJ1-5, with D possibly TRBD1 on 6 matching bases. V was shortened by 0 bases and J by 7 bases, with 16 bases between the two germline ends. Germline loops: CDR1 MGHRA, CDR2 YSYEKL. The CDR3 consists of 16 residues. The CDR3 loop reads CASSQDKGQGKQPQHF. CDR3 nucleotides: TGCGCCAGCAGCCAAGATAAAGGGCAGGGGAAACAGCCCCAGCATTTT.

The rearrangement uses TRBV21-1 and TRBJ2-7; the table names TRBD2, a call not compared with the DNA. TRBV21-1 is annotated as a pseudogene. There are 15 residues in the CDR3. CDR3 residues: CASSKGRGIPYEQYF. CDR3 bases: TGTGCCAGCAGCAAAGGGAGGGGAATTCCCTACGAGCAGTACTTC.

This sequence joins TRBV12-3 or TRBV12-4 and TRBJ1-2, with 7 bases identical to TRBD1. Trimming cost V 6 bases and J 3 bases; bases outside gene matches: 1. The CDR3 contains 12 residues. In DNA form, the CDR3 reads TGTGCCAGCAGCGGGACAGACTATGGCTACACCTTC. As protein: CASSGTDYGYTF.

There are a few counts of this clone. Other DNA sequences from this sample encode an identical CDR3 as well. This sequence joins TRBV11-2 and TRBJ1-4; 8 bases line up with TRBD1. V lost 3 bases to trimming and J lost 4 bases; unmatched junction nucleotides: 1. Per germline, CDR1 SGHAT and CDR2 FQNNGV. This CDR3 comprises 14 residues. The CDR3 is CASSLDRVNEKLFF. The CDR3 bases are TGTGCCAGCAGCTTGGACAGGGTTAATGAAAAACTGTTTTTT.

This chain joins TRBV12-3 or TRBV12-4 and TRBJ1-1, with 11 nucleotides matching TRBD1. The CDR3 totals 13 residues. V shed 6 bases and J 11 bases; nucleotides not matched to a gene: 8. CDR3 nucleotides: TGTGCCAGCAGCCGCGGGACAGGGGGATGGGCTTTCTTT. Protein sequence: CASSRGTGGWAFF.

V is TRBV6-5 and J is TRBJ2-2; tentative D call: TRBD2 (5 bases). The CDR3 runs to 14 residues. CDR1 MNHEY and CDR2 SVGAGI come from the germline V gene. The germline V and J ends were trimmed by 8 bases and 4 bases, with 14 bases remaining between them. CDR3 amino acids: CASLLELGTGELFF. DNA for the CDR3: TGTGCCAGCCTACTAGAATTGGGCACCGGGGAGCTGTTTTTT.

V and J are TRBV27 and TRBJ2-2, with D perhaps TRBD1 (5 bases). Germline V gives CDR1 MNHEY, CDR2 SMNVEV (reference sequence). The CDR3 runs 15 residues. V was pared by 8 bases and J by 6 bases, with 19 bases between. The CDR3: CASLFWGGASGELFF. The CDR3 DNA reads TGTGCCAGCCTTTTCTGGGGTGGGGCTTCCGGGGAGCTGTTTTTT.

The gene calls are TRBV29-1 and TRBJ2-7; possibly TRBD1 for D (6 bases). Germline V gene sequence: CDR1 SQVTM, CDR2 ANQGSEA. The CDR3 contains 13 residues. With 3 bases removed from V and 4 bases from J, the gap between germline ends came to 13 bases. The CDR3: CSVEAGAQYEQYF. CDR3 in DNA: TGCAGCGTTGAGGCAGGGGCTCAATACGAGCAGTACTTC.

The chain couples TRBV4-3 to TRBJ1-1; tentatively, D is TRBD1 (5 bases). Germline V gene data show CDR1 as LGHNA and CDR2 as YSLEER. The ends were cut back, 4 bases at V and 4 bases at J, with 16 bases in the middle. The CDR3 spans 15 residues. As DNA, the CDR3 is TGCGCCAGCAGCCCGGCGGGGGGACGGAGCACTGAAGCTTTCTTT. Residues: CASSPAGGRSTEAFF.

The gene calls are TRBV6-5 and TRBJ2-1; no definite D call. The CDR3 contains 16 residues. CDR1 and CDR2 from the germline V gene are MNHEY and SVGAGI. V lost 2 bases and J lost 1, with 12 bases in between. The CDR3 protein is CASSYSALGSYNEQFF. In DNA form, the CDR3 reads TGTGCCAGCAGTTACAGCGCTCTTGGGTCCTACAATGAGCAGTTCTTC.

A note on this clone: Other DNA sequences in this sample translate to the same CDR3. The chain employs TRBV11-2 and TRBJ1-1, with D maybe TRBD1 (5 bases). Per germline, CDR1 SGHAT and CDR2 FQNNGV. The V gene lost 3 bases and the J gene lost 1 base, with 6 bases spanning the gap. CDR3 size: 13 residues. CDR3: CASSFGGNTEAFF. The CDR3 nucleotides read TGTGCCAGCAGCTTCGGGGGGAACACTGAAGCTTTCTTT.

The chain couples TRBV19 to TRBJ2-3; a possible D gene is TRBD1 (7 bases). The CDR3 is made up of 14 amino acids. Trimming removed 6 bases from V and 6 bases from J, with 16 bases in between. Germline CDR1 is LNHDA and CDR2 is SQIVND (reference sequence). CDR3 nucleotides: TGTGCCAGTAGCCCACGACAGGGAGGTGATACGCAGTATTTT. Translated: CASSPRQGGDTQYF.

V gene TRBV3-1 (or the pseudogene TRBV3-2) combines with J gene TRBJ1-4; a possible D gene is TRBD1 (5 bases). The CDR3 has 14 amino acids. Trimming cost V 5 bases and J 8 bases, with 15 bases left between them. The V gene's germline CDR1 is LGHDT and CDR2 YNNKEL (reference sequence). CDR3 nucleotides: TGTGCCAGCAGCGGCAAAGGGGTCGCGGAAAAACTGTTTTTT. This translates into CASSGKGVAEKLFF.

The CDR3 sequence: CAWSVQGLTGELFF. DNA of the CDR3: TGTGCCTGGAGTGTACAGGGGCTCACCGGGGAGCTGTTTTTT. V and J are TRBV30 and TRBJ2-2, with 7 nucleotides matching TRBD1. Germline V gene data show CDR1 as GTSNPN and CDR2 as SVGIG (reference sequence). V lost 0 bases, J lost 4 bases, and 2 bases stayed unmatched. This CDR3 region has 14 residues.

The chain employs TRBV30 and TRBJ2-1; 8 positions match TRBD2. This CDR3 is 14 amino acids long. Per the germline V gene, CDR1 is GTSNPN and CDR2 is SVGIG (reference sequence). The ends lost 5 bases at V and 4 bases at J; junction bases unmatched: 7. CDR3 in DNA: TGTGCCTGGGGTCCCAAGCGGGGGTACAATGAGCAGTTCTTC. This encodes CAWGPKRGYNEQFF. The full variable domain, in which reference TRBV30 and TRBJ2-1 provide the parts outside the CDR3, is SQTIHQWPATLVQPVGSPLSLECTVEGTSNPNLYWYRQAAGRGLQLLFYSVGIGQISSEVPQNLSASRPQDRQFILSSKKLLLSDSGFYLCAWGPKRGYNEQFFGPGTRLTVL.

This sequence joins TRBV5-4 and TRBJ2-7; TRBD2 might be the D (5 bases). Germline V gene sequence: CDR1 SGHNT, CDR2 YYREEE (reference sequence). The CDR3 contains 14 residues. The germline V and J ends were trimmed by 3 bases and 2 bases, with 12 bases remaining between them. CDR3 residues: CASSSTGTAYEQYF. CDR3 bases: TGTGCCAGCAGCTCCACGGGAACAGCCTACGAGCAGTACTTC.

The chain links TRBV9 to TRBJ1-5, with 8 bases that match TRBD1. Germline V gives CDR1 SGDLS, CDR2 YYNGEE. CDR3 size: 15 residues. Trimming cost V 2 bases and J 1 base; bases outside gene matches: 2. In DNA form, the CDR3 reads TGTGCCAGCAGCGTTGGGACAGGAAGCAATCAGCCCCAGCATTTT. As protein: CASSVGTGSNQPQHF.